This entry features one T cell receptor (beta chain) sequence. Its antigen specificity is not known. Within one base of it there is no much larger clone, and no base qualities were kept. Samples from volunteer blood donors who had recovered from COVID-19 were contributed by a second Seattle source. Collaborating institutions collected whole blood in K2EDTA tubes following their own protocols. For TCRbeta analysis, collaborators shipped samples in one of three forms: frozen whole blood, isolated PBMCs, or DNA extracted from either of those sample types. The data derive from a study of blood T cell repertoires in COVID-19 (dated by TCRdb to between 2020 and 2021). Regarding the research as a whole: Samples covering the acute and convalescent phases of COVID-19 were provided by collaborators in the United States, Italy and Spain. The repertoires were released in a freely available public database meant as a resource for research on the immune response to SARS-CoV-2. The dataset comprised deeply sampled blood TCRbeta repertoires from subjects exposed to, actively infected with, or recovered from COVID-19. Where HLA class I and class II types were available, the types were taken from metadata supplied by the sample provider, not from assay-based typing. The samples were drawn from the first 160 participants of the ongoing ImmuneRACE study and from more than 1,000 subjects provided by 6 global collaborators. The material from the prospective study consisted of cDNA or gDNA derived from T cells, B-cell-depleted T cells, or PBMCs. A de-identified subject ID, COVID-19 status, age in years and sex were almost always included in the sample metadata. Overall study outcomes, separate from this receptor: How much clinical and demographic metadata was included differed by source and by participant, and the metadata was provided uncurated.

CDR1 and CDR2 are drawn from the germline V gene: MNHNS, SASEGT. V is pared back by 3 bases and J by 4 bases, with 10 bases lying between the germline termini. The CDR3 goes from the cysteine to the phenylalanine over 14 residues. Only CDR3 DNA is held: 42 bases, read in frame from base 1. TCRbeta CDR3 regions were amplified from genomic DNA using the immunoSEQ Assay, a bias-controlled multiplex PCR. From the authors' description of their analysis: The number of nucleated cells in each sample was estimated from the amplification of reference gene primers within the assay. To quantify the absolute abundance of each unique TCRbeta CDR3 rearrangement, sequence reads were collapsed and filtered. For each sample, productive Simpson clonality was calculated as the square root of Simpson's diversity index across productive rearrangements. TCRdb limited this immuneACCESS table to in-frame rearrangements with V and J called. A share of clones is missing; checked studies link under half to unresolved V genes, and the rest is unexplained. V, J and clone size are those of that table, while D and trimming were read from the DNA. In this sample the table shows some 210,000 clones, about nine tenths of which occur a single time. The ten most abundant clones make up 5.5% to 6.5% of the sample.

The chain was built from TRBV6-1 and TRBJ1-5, with the D gene not confidently named. The TCR sequence derives from a man in his 60s who had recovered from COVID-19. The sequenced sample was peripheral blood. The CDR3 in this case is CASSEGRFNQPQHF. The nucleotides read TGTGCCAGCAGTGAGGGCAGGTTTAATCAGCCCCAGCATTTT.